This entry is about one T cell receptor beta chain. The CDR3 runs 15 residues. Germline CDR1 SGDLS, CDR2 YYNGEE. V lost 3 bases to trimming and J lost 6 bases, with 15 bases between them. This sample is part of a study of early T cells in non-severe SARS-CoV-2 infection. Unique molecular identifiers tagged individual cDNA molecules. Via MiXCR, TCRdb re-called the 5' RACE reads, giving one row per CDR3 protein. The sample lists over 60,000 distinct CDR3 sequences, over 9% occurring once. This TCR was recovered from an adult who was a healthcare worker with PCR-confirmed SARS-CoV-2 infection or an uninfected control (not recorded which). The chain links TRBV9 to TRBJ2-2; D perhaps matches TRBD1 (6 bases). The sequencing here drew on whole blood, taken at baseline. The CDR3 nucleotides are TGTGCCAGCAGCGCTCAGGGGAAGGAGGCCGGGGAGCTGTTTTTT. Translation: CASSAQGKEAGELFF.